This passage covers 18 T cell receptor beta chains from one sample sequenced in a study of tumour-infiltrating T cells in Burkitt lymphoma. Assay: immunoSEQ multiplex PCR; the TCRdb copy retains only in-frame clones and omits some. The sample contains several hundred clones, about 20% of which appear only once. The sequenced sample consisted of tumor tissue. These receptors came from a human donor with Burkitt lymphoma.

J is TRBJ1-2 and V is TRBV13, with unresolved D. Germline V gives CDR1 PRHDT, CDR2 FYEKMQ (reference sequence). CDR3 length: 12 amino acids. V gave up 3 bases and J gave up 6 bases, with 8 bases separating them. CDR3 sequence (DNA): TGTGCCAGCAGCTTTTCGGGCGATGGCTACACCTTC. This sequence encodes CASSFSGDGYTF.

The gene calls are TRBV2 and TRBJ1-3; D unclear. The CDR3 extends over 14 amino acids. Germline CDR1 is SNHLY and CDR2 is FYNNEI. Trimming pared 3 bases from V and 0 bases from J, leaving 6 bases between. CDR3 in amino acids: CASSDRTSGNTIYF. In nucleotides, the CDR3 is TGTGCCAGCAGTGACAGAACCTCTGGAAACACCATATATTTT.

This clone was detected only a few times. For the CDR3, the DNA is TGCGCCAGCAGCCCCCCAAGGGGGGGCGCGGAGGAAGAGACCCAGTACTTC. It codes for CASSPPRGGAEEETQYF. This sequence joins TRBV4-1 and TRBJ2-5, with D tentatively TRBD2 (7 bases). The V end was cut by 4 bases, the J end by 3 bases, with 21 bases between. This CDR3 has 17 residues. Looked up from germline, CDR1 is MGHRA and CDR2 is YSYEKL.

This clone showed up just a few times. This sequence joins TRBV7-6 and TRBJ1-1; TRBD1 matches 7 bases. Looked up from germline, CDR1 is SGHVS and CDR2 is FNYEAQ. CDR3 size: 14 residues. V lost 0 bases to trimming and J lost 10 bases; unmatched junction nucleotides: 8. CDR3 sequence: CASSLARGQDVAFF. For the CDR3, the DNA is TGTGCCAGCAGCTTAGCGCGAGGACAGGACGTAGCTTTCTTT. Full variable domain (rest looked up from reference TRBV7-6 and TRBJ1-1): GAGVSQSPRYKVTKRGQDVALRCDPISGHVSLYWYRQALGQGPEFLTYFNYEAQQDKSGLPNDRFSAERPEGSISTLTIQRTEQRDSAMYRCASSLARGQDVAFFGQGTRLTVV.

This clone was picked up a small number of times. This chain uses TRBV29-1 with TRBJ2-5, with D tentatively TRBD1 (6 bases). Trimming stripped 1 base from V and 1 base from J, with 10 bases between. The CDR3 has 14 residues. Germline CDR1 reads SQVTM; CDR2 reads ANQGSEA. CDR3 DNA: TGCAGCGTTGAAGCCAGGGGCCTCCAAGAGACCCAGTACTTC. This gives the protein CSVEARGLQETQYF.

The CDR3 sequence is CASSFGTGGDQPQHF. CDR3 in DNA: TGTGCCAGCAGTTTCGGGACAGGGGGGGATCAGCCCCAGCATTTT. V and J are TRBV27 and TRBJ1-5, with 11 nucleotides matching TRBD1. The germline V gene encodes CDR1 MNHEY and CDR2 SMNVEV (reference sequence). With V trimmed by 3 bases and J by 5 bases, 3 bases remained unmatched. This CDR3 comprises 15 residues.

This clone occurred a few times. V usage is TRBV7-2 and J usage is TRBJ2-5, with TRBD2 identical over 10 bases. The CDR3 totals 18 residues. Trimming removed 1 base from V and 1 base from J; junction bases left unmatched: 9. Germline V gene lookup returns CDR1 SGHTA and CDR2 FQGNSA. CDR3 nucleotide sequence: TGTGCCAGCAGCTTAGTCTCGGGAGCGGGGGGGCTCCAAGAGACCCAGTACTTC. Translation gives CASSLVSGAGGLQETQYF.

Remarks on this clone: The conserved phenylalanine or tryptophan is not found at the CDR3 terminus, so this likely reflects a read error. The CDR3 here is CSSPRGGNTIYV. The CDR3, as DNA: TGCAGCTCCCCACGGGGGGGAAACACCATATATGTT. The chain links TRBV29-1 to TRBJ1-3, with D tentatively TRBD1 (5 bases). CDR3 size: 12 residues. Germline loops: CDR1 SQVTM, CDR2 ANQGSEA. V lost 8 bases and J lost 4, with 12 bases in between.

The CDR3 sequence: CASSPFGTANTGELFF. The CDR3 bases are TGTGCCAGCAGCCCGTTTGGGACAGCGAACACCGGGGAGCTGTTTTTT. The genes are TRBV21-1 and TRBJ2-2; TRBD1, the D gene given by the table, was not confirmed from the DNA. TRBV21-1 is annotated as a pseudogene. The CDR3 runs to 16 residues.

This clone was picked up a small number of times. A read error may account for a junction end that differs from germline. Other nucleotide sequences in the sample specify the same CDR3. The V and J genes are TRBV6-5 and TRBJ2-3; D tentatively reads TRBD1 or TRBD2 (6 bases each). The CDR3 is made up of 14 amino acids. The V gene's germline CDR1 is MNHEY and CDR2 SVGAGI. The CDR3, as DNA: TGTGCTAGCAGCACGGGGGCCAACACAGATACGCAGTATTTT. Amino acids: CASSTGANTDTQYF.

The CDR3 nucleotides are TGTGCCAGCACCAACCGAGGCAGACGAGATTCACCCCTCCACTTT. This gives the protein CASTNRGRRDSPLHF. The chain combines TRBV6-5 with TRBJ1-6; D call uncertain. The length of the CDR3 is 15 residues. The germline V gene has CDR1 MNHEY and CDR2 SVGAGI. The V end was cut by 7 bases, the J end by 8 bases, with 18 bases between.

This clone was found a few times. J is TRBJ1-2 and V is TRBV27, with 7 bases fitting TRBD1. The CDR3 has 14 residues. The germline gives CDR1 MNHEY, CDR2 SMNVEV (reference sequence). V lost 6 bases to trimming and J lost 4 bases; unmatched junction nucleotides: 8. The CDR3 loop is CASRETGDGYGYTF. CDR3 sequence (DNA): TGTGCCAGCAGAGAAACAGGGGACGGCTATGGCTACACCTTC.

This clone was recorded a few times. The germline gene is not matched at one end of the junction; a read error may be the cause. V and J are TRBV27 and TRBJ2-5; D ambiguous. The CDR3 consists of 14 residues. Germline CDR1 is MNHEY and CDR2 is SMNVEV (reference sequence). In DNA, the CDR3 is TGTGCCAGCAGCCCCTGGGTCGACCAAAAGACCCAGTACTTC. Protein sequence: CASSPWVDQKTQYF.

The genes are TRBV27 and TRBJ1-5, with 8 bases that match TRBD1. V lost 6 bases to trimming and J lost 1 base; unmatched junction nucleotides: 2. CDR1 MNHEY and CDR2 SMNVEV come from the germline V gene (reference sequence). The CDR3 loop spans 14 amino acids. In nucleotides, the CDR3 is TGTGCCAGCAGGGCAGGGGGCAGCAATCAGCCCCAGCATTTT. Translated: CASRAGGSNQPQHF.

In this sample, this clone turned up a few times. The J gene is TRBJ2-5, the V gene TRBV4-1; a possible D gene is TRBD2 (7 bases). Germline V gene lookup returns CDR1 MGHRA and CDR2 YSYEKL. This CDR3 has 16 amino acids. V was cut by 4 bases and J by 3 bases, with 18 bases left in between. The CDR3 loop is CASSPPRRGGEETQYF. The CDR3 bases are TGCGCCAGCAGCCCCCCCCGGAGGGGGGGTGAAGAGACCCAGTACTTC.

This clone has a handful of counts. The CDR3 bases are TGTGCCAGCAGTAACCCGATAACTATCTACGAGCAGTACTTC. Protein product: CASSNPITIYEQYF. The chain carries TRBV2 and TRBJ2-7, with D unclear. Germline CDR1 SNHLY, CDR2 FYNNEI. This CDR3 region has 14 residues. V lost 5 bases, J lost 3 bases, and 14 bases lay in between.

There are a few counts of this clone. V usage is TRBV7-2 and J usage is TRBJ2-3; TRBD2 agrees at 10 bases. The ends lost 7 bases at V and 2 bases at J; junction bases unmatched: 15. The CDR3 is 18 residues long. Germline V gives CDR1 SGHTA, CDR2 FQGNSA. The CDR3 DNA reads as TGTGCCAGCAATTCCCCCCCCCTGAGCGGGGGGGTCACAGATACGCAGTATTTT. Encoded protein: CASNSPPLSGGVTDTQYF.

This clone was seen more than once but under ten times. The chain joins TRBV5-1 to TRBJ1-2; D is perhaps TRBD1 (6 bases). Germline loops: CDR1 SGHRS, CDR2 YFSETQ. The V end was cut by 0 bases, the J end by 8 bases, with 8 bases between. This CDR3 comprises 12 residues. The CDR3 loop reads CASSLAGDGYTF. Written as DNA, the CDR3 is TGCGCCAGCAGCTTGGCAGGGGACGGCTACACCTTC.